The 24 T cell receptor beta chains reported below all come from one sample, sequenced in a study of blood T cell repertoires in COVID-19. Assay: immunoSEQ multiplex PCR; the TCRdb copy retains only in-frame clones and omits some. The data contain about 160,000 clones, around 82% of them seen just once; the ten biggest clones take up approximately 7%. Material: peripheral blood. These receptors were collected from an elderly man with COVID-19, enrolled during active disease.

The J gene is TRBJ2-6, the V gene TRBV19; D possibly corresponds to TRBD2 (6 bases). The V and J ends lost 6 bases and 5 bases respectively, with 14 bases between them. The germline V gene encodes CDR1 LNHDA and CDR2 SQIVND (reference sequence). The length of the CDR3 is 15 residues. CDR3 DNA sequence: TGTGCCAGTAGGGACCCGGGGGAGAGGGCCAACGTCCTGACTTTC. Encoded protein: CASRDPGERANVLTF.

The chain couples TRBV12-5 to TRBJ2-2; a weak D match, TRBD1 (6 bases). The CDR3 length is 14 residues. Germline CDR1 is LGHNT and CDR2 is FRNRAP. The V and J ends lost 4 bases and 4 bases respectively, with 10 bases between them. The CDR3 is CASGSGQSTGELFF. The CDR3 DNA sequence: TGTGCTAGTGGTTCTGGACAGTCCACCGGGGAGCTGTTTTTT.

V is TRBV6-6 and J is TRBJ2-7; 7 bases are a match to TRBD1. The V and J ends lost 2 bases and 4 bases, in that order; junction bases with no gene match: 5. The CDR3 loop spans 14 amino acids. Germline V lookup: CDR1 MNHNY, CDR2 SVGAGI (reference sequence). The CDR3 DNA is TGTGCCAGCAGTTACACAGGGGTATTTTACGAGCAGTACTTC. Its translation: CASSYTGVFYEQYF.

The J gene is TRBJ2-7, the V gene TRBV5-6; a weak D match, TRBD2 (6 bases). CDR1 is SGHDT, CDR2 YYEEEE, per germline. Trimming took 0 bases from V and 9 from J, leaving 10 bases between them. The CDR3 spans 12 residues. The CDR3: CASSLVSGLQYF. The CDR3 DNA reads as TGTGCCAGCAGCTTGGTGAGCGGGTTGCAGTACTTC.

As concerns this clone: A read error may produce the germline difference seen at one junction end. The CDR3 sequence: CASREGQANNSPLHF. Here the CDR3 DNA reads TGTGCCAGCAGAGAAGGACAGGCAAATAATTCACCCCTCCACTTT. The rearrangement uses TRBV2 and TRBJ1-6, with 7 bases aligning to TRBD1. The CDR3 extends over 15 amino acids. Germline V gene data show CDR1 as SNHLY and CDR2 as FYNNEI.

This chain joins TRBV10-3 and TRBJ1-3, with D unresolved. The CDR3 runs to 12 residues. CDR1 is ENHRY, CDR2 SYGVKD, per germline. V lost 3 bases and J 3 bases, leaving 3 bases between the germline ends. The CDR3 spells CAISDGGNTIYF. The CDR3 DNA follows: TGTGCCATCAGTGACGGTGGAAACACCATATATTTT.

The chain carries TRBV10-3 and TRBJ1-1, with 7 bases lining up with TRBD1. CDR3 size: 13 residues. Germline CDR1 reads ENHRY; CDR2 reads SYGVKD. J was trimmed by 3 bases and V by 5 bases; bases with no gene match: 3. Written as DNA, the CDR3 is TGTGCCATCAGTCAAACAGGGGACACTGAAGCTTTCTTT. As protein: CAISQTGDTEAFF.

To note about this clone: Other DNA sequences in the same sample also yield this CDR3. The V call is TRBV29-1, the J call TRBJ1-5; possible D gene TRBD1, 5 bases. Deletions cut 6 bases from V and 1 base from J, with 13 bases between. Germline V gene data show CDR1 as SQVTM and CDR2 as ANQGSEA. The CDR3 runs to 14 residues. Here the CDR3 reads CSVAQGGSNQPQHF. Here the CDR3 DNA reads TGCAGCGTAGCCCAGGGTGGCAGCAATCAGCCCCAGCATTTT.

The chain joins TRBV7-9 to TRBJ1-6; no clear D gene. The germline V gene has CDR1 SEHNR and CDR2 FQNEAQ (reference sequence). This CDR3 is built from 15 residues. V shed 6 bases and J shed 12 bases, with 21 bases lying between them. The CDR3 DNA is TGTGCCAGCAGTTACCCCGGGAAGGCTTTAGTACCCCTCCACTTT. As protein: CASSYPGKALVPLHF.

CDR3 loop: CASIGTNSYEQYF. DNA of the CDR3: TGTGCCAGTATAGGGACAAACTCCTACGAGCAGTACTTC. V is TRBV19 and J is TRBJ2-7, with D tentatively TRBD1 (6 bases). V was shortened by 7 bases and J by 0 bases, with 10 bases between the two germline ends. The V gene's germline CDR1 is LNHDA and CDR2 SQIVND (reference sequence). This CDR3 is built from 13 residues.

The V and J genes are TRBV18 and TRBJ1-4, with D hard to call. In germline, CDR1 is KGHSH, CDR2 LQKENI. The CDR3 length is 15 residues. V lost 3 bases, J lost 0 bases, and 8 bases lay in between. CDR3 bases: TGTGCCAGCTCACCTGGAGTTGCAACTAATGAAAAACTGTTTTTT. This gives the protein CASSPGVATNEKLFF.

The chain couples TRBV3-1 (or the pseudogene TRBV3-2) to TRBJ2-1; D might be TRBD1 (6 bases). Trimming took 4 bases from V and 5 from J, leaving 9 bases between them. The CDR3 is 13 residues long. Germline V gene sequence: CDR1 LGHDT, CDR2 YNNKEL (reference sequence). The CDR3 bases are TGTGCCAGCAGCCGGGACATCCACAATGAGCAGTTCTTC. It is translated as CASSRDIHNEQFF.

CDR3 DNA sequence: TGCGCCAGCAGCTTGGCGGGGGGGCTCTACGAGCAGTACTTC. It encodes CASSLAGGLYEQYF. The V gene is TRBV5-1, the J gene TRBJ2-7, with 8 bases fitting TRBD2. Per germline, CDR1 SGHRS and CDR2 YFSETQ. The length of the CDR3 is 14 residues. Trimming at V came to 0 bases and at J to 3 bases, leaving 2 bases not matched to a gene. Using reference TRBV5-1 and TRBJ2-7 for the parts outside the CDR3, the full variable domain is KAGVTQTPRYLIKTRGQQVTLSCSPISGHRSVSWYQQTPGQGLQFLFEYFSETQRNKGNFPGRFSGRQFSNSRSEMNVSTLELGDSALYLCASSLAGGLYEQYFGPGTRLTVT.

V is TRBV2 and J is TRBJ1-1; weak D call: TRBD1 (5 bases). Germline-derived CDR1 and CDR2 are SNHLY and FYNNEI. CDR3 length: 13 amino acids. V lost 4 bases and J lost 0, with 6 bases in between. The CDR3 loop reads CASSGGVNTEAFF. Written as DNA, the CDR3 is TGTGCCAGCAGTGGGGGCGTGAACACTGAAGCTTTCTTT.

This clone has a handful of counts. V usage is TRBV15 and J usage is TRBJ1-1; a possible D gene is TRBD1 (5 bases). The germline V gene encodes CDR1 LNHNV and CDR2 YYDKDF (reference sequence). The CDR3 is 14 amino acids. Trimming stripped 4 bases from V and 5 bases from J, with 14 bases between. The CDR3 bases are TGTGCCACCAGCAACGTGGGGGGAAGGACTGAAGCTTTCTTT. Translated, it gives CATSNVGGRTEAFF.

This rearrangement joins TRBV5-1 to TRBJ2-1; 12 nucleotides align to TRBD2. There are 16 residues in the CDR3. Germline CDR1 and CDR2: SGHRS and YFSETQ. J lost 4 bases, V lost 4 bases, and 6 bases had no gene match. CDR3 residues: CASSTKTSGGYNEQFF. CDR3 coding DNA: TGCGCCAGCAGCACCAAAACTAGCGGGGGGTACAATGAGCAGTTCTTC. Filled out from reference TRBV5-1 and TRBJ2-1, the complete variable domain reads KAGVTQTPRYLIKTRGQQVTLSCSPISGHRSVSWYQQTPGQGLQFLFEYFSETQRNKGNFPGRFSGRQFSNSRSEMNVSTLELGDSALYLCASSTKTSGGYNEQFFGPGTRLTVL.

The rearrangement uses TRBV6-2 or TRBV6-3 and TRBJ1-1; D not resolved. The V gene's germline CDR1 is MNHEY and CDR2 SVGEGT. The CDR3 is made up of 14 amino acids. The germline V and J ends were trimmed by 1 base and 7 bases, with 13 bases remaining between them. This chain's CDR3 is CASSYFSGTHEAFF. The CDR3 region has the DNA TGTGCCAGCAGTTACTTTAGCGGCACGCATGAAGCTTTCTTT.

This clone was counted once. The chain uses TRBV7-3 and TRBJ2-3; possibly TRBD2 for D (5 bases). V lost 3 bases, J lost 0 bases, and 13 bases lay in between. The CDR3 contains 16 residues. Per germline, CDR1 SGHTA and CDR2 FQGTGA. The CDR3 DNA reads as TGTGCCAGCAGCTTCGAGGTCAGCGGTAGCACAGATACGCAGTATTTT. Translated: CASSFEVSGSTDTQYF.

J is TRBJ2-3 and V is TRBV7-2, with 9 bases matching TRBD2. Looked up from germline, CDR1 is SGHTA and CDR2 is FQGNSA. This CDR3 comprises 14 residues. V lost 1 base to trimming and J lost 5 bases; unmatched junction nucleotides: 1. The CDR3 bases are TGTGCCAGCAGCTTAGTACTAGCGGGAGATACGCAGTATTTT. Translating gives CASSLVLAGDTQYF. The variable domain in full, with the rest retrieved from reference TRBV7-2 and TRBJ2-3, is GAGVSQSPSNKVTEKGKDVELRCDPISGHTALYWYRQSLGQGLEFLIYFQGNSAPDKSGLPSDRFSAERTGGSVSTLTIQRTQQEDSAVYLCASSLVLAGDTQYFGPGTRLTVL.

CDR3 amino acids: CASSNPRQGQNTQYF. In DNA form, the CDR3 reads TGTGCCAGCAGTAACCCTAGGCAGGGACAAAATACGCAGTATTTT. This rearrangement joins TRBV6-6 to TRBJ2-3, with D perhaps TRBD1 (6 bases). Germline lookup yields CDR1 MNHNY and CDR2 SVGAGI (reference sequence). The CDR3 has 15 amino acids. Trimming took off 5 bases at V and 7 bases at J, with 19 bases between the two ends.

DNA for the CDR3: TGTGCCAGCTCACCACGGGACAGACGAGGAGGCTACACCTTC. Amino acids: CASSPRDRRGGYTF. The chain carries TRBV18 and TRBJ1-2; 7 bases map to TRBD1. Trimming took 1 base from V and 8 from J; bases not matched to a gene: 7. Germline loops: CDR1 KGHSH, CDR2 LQKENI. CDR3 length equals 14 residues.

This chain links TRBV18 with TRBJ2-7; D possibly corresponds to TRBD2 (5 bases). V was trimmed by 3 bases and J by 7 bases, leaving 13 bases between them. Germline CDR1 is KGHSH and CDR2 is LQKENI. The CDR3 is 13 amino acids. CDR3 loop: CASSPGFPGEQYF. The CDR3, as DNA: TGTGCCAGCTCACCGGGTTTCCCGGGGGAGCAGTACTTC.

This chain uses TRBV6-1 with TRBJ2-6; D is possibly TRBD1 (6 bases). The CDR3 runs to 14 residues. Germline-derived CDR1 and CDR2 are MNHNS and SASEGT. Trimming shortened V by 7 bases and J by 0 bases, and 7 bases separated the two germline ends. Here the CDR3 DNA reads TGTGCCAGCAAGGACAGCTCTGGGGCCAACGTCCTGACTTTC. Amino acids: CASKDSSGANVLTF.

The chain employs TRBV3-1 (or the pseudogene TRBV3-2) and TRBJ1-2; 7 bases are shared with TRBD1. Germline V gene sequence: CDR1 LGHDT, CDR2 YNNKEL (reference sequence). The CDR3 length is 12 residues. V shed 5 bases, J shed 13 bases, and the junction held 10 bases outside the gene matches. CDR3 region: CASSDPGTDSTF. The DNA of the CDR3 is TGTGCCAGCAGCGATCCCGGGACAGACTCCACCTTC.